Below, one T cell receptor (beta chain) is given with its context. Authors' analysis steps: How many nucleated cells were present was estimated from reference gene primer amplification. Data came from immunoSEQ multiplex PCR; TCRdb stores just in-frame clones and leaves some out. V and J calls and clone size are those listed in that table; D and trimming were worked out from the DNA. This sample has about 30,000 clones; just over 90% occur once, and the top ten carry over 2%. This CDR3 has 15 residues. The ends were cut back, 6 bases at V and 0 bases at J, with 12 bases in the middle. CDR1 is SGHRS and CDR2 is YFSETQ in the germline V gene. The sample is drawn from a study of blood T cell repertoires in COVID-19. Study context: Samples representing acute and convalescent COVID-19 were sourced from the United States, Italy and Spain. T cells, B-cell-depleted T cells, or PBMCs supplied cDNA or gDNA.

V is TRBV5-1 and J is TRBJ1-4, with D possibly being TRBD1 (6 bases). This sequence was found in a man between 45 and 60 years old with active COVID-19. Sequenced: peripheral blood. CDR3: CASNAGATTNEKLFF. The CDR3 DNA is TGCGCCAGCAACGCAGGGGCGACAACTAATGAAAAACTGTTTTTT.